Shown below are 16 T cell receptor beta chains from a single sample sequenced in a study of regulatory T cells in long-lasting Graves disease. According to the study, TCR beta libraries were built with iRepertoire HTBI primers and CDR3-region Arm-PCR. TCRdb re-derived calls from the multiplex PCR reads in MiXCR, one entry per CDR3 protein. The sample has 390,000 or so distinct CDR3 sequences, approximately 25% seen once. The time point: persistent/refractory GD, antithyroid drugs over 5 years with positive TRAb. PBMC-extracted RNA yielded the TCR library. The input for sequencing was peripheral blood mononuclear cells (PBMCs), taken when the disease was refractory, from a patient treated with antithyroid drugs. The receptors originated from a woman aged 40 to 49 with Graves disease.

There are many counts of this clonotype. This chain joins TRBV7-7 and TRBJ2-5; no clear D gene. The germline gives CDR1 SSHAT, CDR2 FNYEAQ (reference sequence). CDR3 length equals 12 residues. CDR3 bases: TGTGCTACCCGCCCTTATGGGGAGACCCAGTACTTC. Its translation is CATRPYGETQYF. Based on the CDR3 plus reference TRBV7-7 and TRBJ2-5, the full variable domain is GAGVSQSPRYKVTKRGQDVTLRCDPISSHATLYWYQQALGQGPEFLTYFNYEAQPDKSGLPSDRFSAERPEGSISTLTIQRTEQRDSAMYRCATRPYGETQYFGPGTRLLVL.

This clonotype was counted at least ten times. The chain recombines TRBV28 with TRBJ2-3, with 10 positions matching TRBD1. CDR3 length: 17 amino acids. V trimming: 8 bases; J trimming: 3 bases; junction bases outside the gene matches: 14. Germline V lookup: CDR1 MDHEN, CDR2 SYDVKM. CDR3 nucleotides: TGTGCCAGCGCATTGTGGCTCGGACAGGGGGGTACAGATACGCAGTATTTT. Protein sequence: CASALWLGQGGTDTQYF.

This chain links TRBV20-1 with TRBJ2-7; possibly TRBD2 for D (5 bases). The CDR3 is 15 amino acids. The V and J ends lost 2 bases and 4 bases respectively, with 18 bases between them. The germline V gene has CDR1 DFQATT and CDR2 SNEGSKA (reference sequence). CDR3 nucleotides: TGCAGTGCTAGATTCTGGACTGCGACTCGATACGAGCAGTACTTC. This translates into CSARFWTATRYEQYF.

The rearrangement uses TRBV6-1 and TRBJ1-5, with D possibly being TRBD1 (5 bases). V lost 6 bases and J 0 bases, leaving 12 bases between the germline ends. The V gene's germline CDR1 is MNHNS and CDR2 SASEGT. CDR3 length equals 15 residues. The CDR3 spells CASSSTDDSNQPQHF. Here the CDR3 DNA reads TGTGCCAGCAGCTCGACAGACGATAGCAATCAGCCCCAGCATTTT.

This clonotype was seen a handful of times. J is TRBJ1-4 and V is TRBV7-9; TRBD1 might be the D (5 bases). This CDR3 has 15 amino acids. The germline CDR1 and CDR2 sequences are SEHNR and FQNEAQ (reference sequence). Trimming removed 6 bases at V and 3 bases at J, with 14 bases between. DNA for the CDR3: TGTGCCAGCAGAGACGGAGGGGCGGCTAATGAAAAACTGTTTTTT. It specifies CASRDGGAANEKLFF.

The J gene is TRBJ1-3, the V gene TRBV19, with D perhaps TRBD1 (5 bases). Trimming left V 4 bases short and J 0 bases short, with 13 bases between. The CDR3 has 16 amino acids. Germline loops: CDR1 LNHDA, CDR2 SQIVND (reference sequence). The CDR3 nucleotides are TGTGCCAGTAGTACCCCGGGGACTGGCTCTGGAAACACCATATATTTT. The encoded protein is CASSTPGTGSGNTIYF. Drawing the rest from reference TRBV19 and TRBJ1-3, the complete variable domain is DGGITQSPKYLFRKEGQNVTLSCEQNLNHDAMYWYRQDPGQGLRLIYYSQIVNDFQKGDIAEGYSVSREKKESFPLTVTSAQKNPTAFYLCASSTPGTGSGNTIYFGEGSWLTVV.

This clonotype turned up a few times. The chain links TRBV6-5 to TRBJ1-3; maybe TRBD1 (6 bases). The V gene's germline CDR1 is MNHEY and CDR2 SVGAGI. The CDR3 is 16 residues long. The germline V and J ends were trimmed by 2 bases and 2 bases, with 13 bases remaining between them. The CDR3: CASSYAKGGTGNTIYF. The CDR3, as DNA: TGTGCCAGCAGTTACGCCAAGGGGGGCACTGGAAACACCATATATTTT.

The rearrangement links TRBV29-1 to TRBJ1-1; tentatively, D is TRBD1 (5 bases). The CDR3 is 13 amino acids. Per germline, CDR1 SQVTM and CDR2 ANQGSEA. Trimming took 6 bases from V and 6 from J, leaving 17 bases between them. CDR3 sequence: CSVGGTTGAEAFF. Here the CDR3 DNA reads TGCAGCGTGGGTGGGACCACGGGGGCTGAAGCTTTCTTT.

The sample holds a few counts of this clonotype. The rearrangement joins TRBV6-5 to TRBJ1-1; maybe TRBD1 (5 bases). Looked up from germline, CDR1 is MNHEY and CDR2 is SVGAGI. Trimming took off 0 bases at V and 2 bases at J, with 13 bases between the two ends. The CDR3 extends over 16 amino acids. CDR3 amino acids: CASSYSPKGANTEAFF. CDR3 nucleotide sequence: TGTGCCAGCAGTTACTCACCTAAAGGGGCTAACACTGAAGCTTTCTTT.

This clonotype came up a few times. V gene TRBV10-3 combines with J gene TRBJ1-5, with D possibly matching TRBD1 (6 bases). Trimming left V 3 bases short and J 0 bases short, with 12 bases between. The CDR3 runs 16 residues. The germline V gene has CDR1 ENHRY and CDR2 SYGVKD. The CDR3 loop is CAISDPHRDSNQPQHF. Written as DNA, the CDR3 is TGTGCCATCAGTGACCCGCACAGGGATAGCAATCAGCCCCAGCATTTT.

This clonotype was seen repeatedly, ten times or more. This chain links TRBV2 with TRBJ1-1, with 9 nucleotides matching TRBD1. The J segment lost 1 base and the V segment lost 6 bases, leaving 15 bases of the junction unmatched. The CDR3 contains 18 residues. Per germline, CDR1 SNHLY and CDR2 FYNNEI. As DNA, the CDR3 is TGTGCCAGCAGAGGAGAGAGGGGGACAGGGCGGTCGAACACTGAAGCTTTCTTT. The encoded protein is CASRGERGTGRSNTEAFF.

The chain has TRBV19 and TRBJ1-1; D ambiguous. V was cut by 8 bases and J by 0 bases, with 7 bases left in between. This CDR3 contains 12 residues. CDR1 is LNHDA and CDR2 is SQIVND in the germline V gene (reference sequence). The CDR3 DNA reads TGTGCCAGTGGACCGATGAACACTGAAGCTTTCTTT. Amino acids: CASGPMNTEAFF.

CDR3 region: CASSQRSGLDYGYTF. In DNA form, the CDR3 reads TGTGCCAGCAGCCAACGCTCCGGGCTCGACTATGGCTACACCTTC. The chain carries TRBV3-1 and TRBJ1-2; D call uncertain. The V end lost 2 bases, the J end lost 3 bases, and 13 bases lay between the germline ends. The CDR3 has 15 amino acids. Germline V lookup: CDR1 LGHDT, CDR2 YNNKEL (reference sequence).

This chain joins TRBV7-9 and TRBJ1-1, with 7 bases aligning to TRBD1. The CDR3 spans 14 residues. Unmatched junction bases numbered 6, after V lost 5 bases and J lost 3 bases. The germline V gene has CDR1 SEHNR and CDR2 FQNEAQ (reference sequence). The CDR3 spells CASSMGQSDTEAFF. CDR3 nucleotide sequence: TGTGCCAGCAGCATGGGACAGTCGGACACTGAAGCTTTCTTT.

In this sample, this clonotype turned up many times. The rearrangement links TRBV11-2 to TRBJ2-7; D unresolved. The V gene's germline CDR1 is SGHAT and CDR2 FQNNGV. V shed 6 bases and J shed 2 bases, with 11 bases lying between them. This CDR3 has 13 amino acids. In DNA form, the CDR3 reads TGTGCCAGCAGTCGGACCCTCACCTACGAGCAGTACTTC. Residues: CASSRTLTYEQYF.

The chain employs TRBV7-9 and TRBJ2-5; maybe TRBD1 (6 bases). The V end lost 5 bases, the J end lost 3 bases, and 13 bases lay between the germline ends. This CDR3 has 14 amino acids. Germline assignment: CDR1 SEHNR and CDR2 FQNEAQ (reference sequence). The CDR3 DNA follows: TGTGCCAGCAGCCATTGGACAGAGGAAGAGACCCAGTACTTC. It specifies CASSHWTEEETQYF.